This T cell receptor (beta chain) was sequenced during a study of Graves' ophthalmopathy and Graves' hyperthyroidism (dated by TCRdb to the late 2010s). Describing the broader study: Peripheral blood was collected before any treatment was given, at the time of initial diagnosis. The study used signatures of the TCR beta repertoire to tell Graves' ophthalmopathy apart from Graves' hyperthyroidism and to predict which patients would progress to ophthalmopathy. In total, 120 to 150 blood samples were TCR-sequenced: some 43 ophthalmopathy, under 80 hyperthyroidism and approximately 17 hyperthyroidism-to-ophthalmopathy patients. To explore V-J signatures that distinguish ophthalmopathy from hyperthyroidism, a discovery set of about a hundred patients was enrolled, made up of about 40 with ophthalmopathy and some 60 with stable hyperthyroidism. The independent validation cohort included approximately 19 hyperthyroidism patients plus 17 patients who later progressed from hyperthyroidism to ophthalmopathy. In more than five hyperthyroidism patients, the T-cell repertoires found in thyroid tissue were compared with those found in blood. Following sample collection, hyperthyroidism patients were given methimazole at a starting dose of 30 mg daily, and ophthalmopathy patients were given high-dose intravenous methylprednisolone. The 100 or so discovery patients were divided at random into training and test sets in a 7:3 ratio. Broad study findings and their caveats: In validation, the model predicted ophthalmopathy progression with over 60% sensitivity and less than 80% specificity; 12 predicted patients were CT-confirmed with GO in a median of approximately 6.5 months. Among expanded thyroid clonotypes with frequency above 0.001, most also showed up in blood, which suggests that blood repertoires may reflect the thyroid immune response. Sample size was not statistically predetermined, and group allocation was not concealed from the investigators. In cross-validation, the 13-signature model distinguished ophthalmopathy from stable hyperthyroidism with about 90% sensitivity and over 81% specificity, while in the test set the corresponding values were approximately 80% and 75%.

A word on this clonotype: Its recognized antigen is unknown. Per-base quality was not reported, and no clone a single base away is much larger than it.

For repertoire sequencing, the TCR beta CDR3 regions were amplified from RNA transcripts. HTBI primers and the Qiagen OneStep RT-PCR kit were used in a first-round RT-PCR, which was followed by a second-round multiplex PCR, size selection and purification. Libraries were sequenced on an Illumina HiSeq2000 using paired-end 100 bp reads. As for the original processing: SOAPnuke was used for read processing, and reads with adapters, uncalled bases, a mean Phred below 15, or no exact constant-primer or identifier match were discarded. COPE v1.2.5 was used to merge the high-quality paired reads. Each unique nucleotide sequence was treated as a clonotype, and MiTCR v1.1 was used to align the clonotypes to the IMGT TRB V, D and J references. Only V-J combinations with frequency above 0.0001 were analysed, covering 98% to 99.2% of repertoires. For each V-J combination, a TCR clonal expansion and chaos score was defined as F50 clonal expansion divided by the chaos observed in the TCRdist matrix. Features were reduced by Welch's t-statistics and random forest to around 13 V-J combinations, which fed a naive Bayes classifier. The similarity between thyroid and blood repertoires was quantified using the Morisita-Horn index. TCRdb reworked the public reads: Q25 trimming with fastp, MiXCR clone assembly, productive beta chains retained. For every CDR3 protein sequence, its rows merge into one entry that carries the most common genes and DNA. These V and J calls derive from TCRdb rather than the authors' analysis. The sample data list 500,000 to 700,000 distinct CDR3 sequences, and roughly 20% of these were observed just once. The ten most abundant clones make up roughly 6.9% of the sample.

CDR1 SNHLY and CDR2 FYNNEI were looked up in the germline V gene. The CDR3 goes from the cysteine to the phenylalanine over 16 residues. Of all the DNA, just the CDR3 is kept, 48 bases in frame from base 1. At the junction V is shortened by 6 bases and J by 3 bases; bases outside the gene matches: 6. Hyperthyroidism was considered stable if no progression to ophthalmopathy occurred within 18 months of follow-up. The hyperthyroidism patients were 18 to 65 years old and newly diagnosed, with a disease duration of less than 2 months. Anyone with other autoimmune diseases, uncontrolled infections, pregnancy or lactation was excluded from the study. Clinical symptoms, serum thyroxine, TRAb, thyroid ultrasound and orbital computed tomography formed the basis of the diagnosis. Using Ficoll-Paque density gradient centrifugation, PBMCs were isolated from 9.5 to 10 ml of fresh peripheral blood. Total RNA was extracted with Trizol reagent and quality-checked on an Agilent 2100 Bioanalyzer.

The clonotype originates from a woman younger than 30 with stable Graves' hyperthyroidism. Some clones in this sample may be carry-over from other donors' samples. Donor details come from another sample of the same person, matched by shared clones. Sequenced material: peripheral blood. This sequence uses TRBV2 and TRBJ1-5; 12 bases in between match TRBD1. CDR3 sequence: CASSGTGGFNNQPQHF. The nucleotide sequence reads as follows: TGTGCCAGCAGCGGGACAGGGGGCTTTAACAATCAGCCCCAGCATTTT. Where the CDR3 stops, the reference TRBV2 and TRBJ1-5 genes take over; the full variable domain is EPEVTQTPSHQVTQMGQEVILRCVPISNHLYFYWYRQILGQKVEFLVSFYNNEISEKSEIFDDQFSVERPDGSNFTLKIRSTKLEDSAMYFCASSGTGGFNNQPQHFGDGTRLSIL.